The 16 T cell receptor beta chains presented below share a single source sample, sequenced in a study of cytomegalovirus exposure and HLA in healthy donors. PCR employed 60 Vbeta and 13 Jbeta primers. Produced via immunoSEQ multiplex PCR; TCRdb's table is partial and in-frame only. The repertoire has 150,000 to 200,000 clones, around 70% of them found once; the top ten carry 4% to 5%. The specimen was PBMCs. These receptors were collected from a man aged 18 to 29 in good health and CMV-seropositive.

This clone occurred once. The chain recombines TRBV28 with TRBJ1-1; D is ambiguous. The CDR3 extends over 14 amino acids. CDR1 is MDHEN, CDR2 SYDVKM, per germline. The germline V and J ends were trimmed by 2 bases and 3 bases, with 10 bases remaining between them. The CDR3: CASSLRGGYTEAFF. CDR3 DNA sequence: TGTGCCAGCAGTTTACGGGGAGGGTACACTGAAGCTTTCTTT.

The chain carries TRBV6-5 and TRBJ1-2; TRBD1 matches at 10 bases. Germline V lookup: CDR1 MNHEY, CDR2 SVGAGI. CDR3 length: 15 amino acids. J was trimmed by 2 bases and V by 0 bases; bases with no gene match: 0. CDR3 residues: CASSYSGQGNYGYTF. The CDR3 coding sequence is TGTGCCAGCAGTTACTCGGGACAGGGGAACTATGGCTACACCTTC.

The chain is built from TRBV15 and TRBJ2-7; no definite D call. The V end lost 0 bases, the J end lost 0 bases, and 6 bases lay between the germline ends. The length of the CDR3 is 14 residues. CDR1 is LNHNV and CDR2 is YYDKDF in the germline V gene (reference sequence). CDR3 sequence reads: CATSRDLGSYEQYV. In DNA, the CDR3 is TGTGCCACCAGCAGAGACTTGGGCTCCTACGAGCAGTACGTC.

This clone was counted between two and nine times. V usage is TRBV2 and J usage is TRBJ1-2; TRBD1 agrees at 10 bases. Germline V CDR1 and CDR2: SNHLY, FYNNEI. The CDR3 spans 19 residues. The trim removed 1 base at V and 2 bases at J, leaving 13 bases unmatched. The CDR3 coding sequence is TGTGCCAGCAGTGAAGGGTCGGGAACACCGGGACAGGGGAACTATGGCTACACCTTC. This sequence encodes CASSEGSGTPGQGNYGYTF.

The CDR3 nucleotides are TGTGCCAGCAGTTCTAGGGGCGGGAGGGACACCGGGGAGCTGTTTTTT. The encoded protein is CASSSRGGRDTGELFF. The gene calls are TRBV11-3 and TRBJ2-2; TRBD2 aligns across 9 bases. The germline V gene encodes CDR1 SGHNT and CDR2 YENEEA. The CDR3 extends over 16 amino acids. J was trimmed by 3 bases and V by 6 bases; bases with no gene match: 8. The variable domain in full, with the rest retrieved from reference TRBV11-3 and TRBJ2-2, is EAGVVQSPRYKIIEKKQPVAFWCNPISGHNTLYWYLQNLGQGPELLIRYENEEAVDDSQLPKDRFSAERLKGVDSTLKIQPAELGDSAVYLCASSSRGGRDTGELFFGEGSRLTVL.

This clone occurred a few times. This chain uses TRBV28 with TRBJ1-3; D ambiguous. CDR3 length equals 17 residues. V was trimmed by 3 bases and J by 0 bases, leaving 15 bases between them. Germline V gene sequence: CDR1 MDHEN, CDR2 SYDVKM. The CDR3 sequence: CASSFGSRASSGNTIYF. In nucleotides, the CDR3 is TGTGCCAGCAGTTTTGGGTCGAGGGCAAGCTCTGGAAACACCATATATTTT.

This clone was observed at least ten times. The V and J genes are TRBV4-1 and TRBJ2-1, with TRBD2 identical over 7 bases. CDR1 and CDR2 from the germline V gene are MGHRA and YSYEKL. V shed 0 bases, J shed 7 bases, and the junction held 12 bases outside the gene matches. The CDR3 is made up of 17 amino acids. In DNA form, the CDR3 reads TGCGCCAGCAGCCAAGATCCCCCCGGGACTACACTAAATGAGCAGTTCTTC. As protein: CASSQDPPGTTLNEQFF.

This clone has a single count. This chain uses TRBV19 with TRBJ1-4; a weak D match, TRBD1 (6 bases). V lost 3 bases, J lost 5 bases, and 10 bases lay in between. CDR1 is LNHDA, CDR2 SQIVND, per germline (reference sequence). This CDR3 comprises 14 residues. The CDR3 loop reads CASSIGRGNEKLFF. CDR3 in DNA: TGTGCCAGTAGTATCGGGAGGGGGAATGAAAAACTGTTTTTT.

The count of this clone is one. The chain links TRBV27 to TRBJ1-1; 10 nucleotides align to TRBD1. The CDR3 spans 15 residues. V shed 8 bases, J shed 1 base, and the junction held 7 bases outside the gene matches. Per the germline V gene, CDR1 is MNHEY and CDR2 is SMNVEV (reference sequence). This CDR3 reads CASPDRGQRNTEAFF. The CDR3 bases are TGTGCCAGCCCCGACAGGGGGCAAAGGAACACTGAAGCTTTCTTT.

This clone was seen only a few times. The chain joins TRBV9 to TRBJ2-2, with D unclear. The CDR3 length is 12 residues. Germline-derived CDR1 and CDR2 are SGDLS and YYNGEE. Trimming removed 0 bases at V and 8 bases at J, with 5 bases between. The CDR3 DNA reads TGTGCCAGCAGCGTAGCCGGTGGGGAGCTGTTTTTT. It codes for CASSVAGGELFF. The full variable domain, completed using reference TRBV9 and TRBJ2-2, is DSGVTQTPKHLITATGQRVTLRCSPRSGDLSVYWYQQSLDQGLQFLIQYYNGEERAKGNILERFSAQQFPDLHSELNLSSLELGDSALYFCASSVAGGELFFGEGSRLTVL.

This chain uses TRBV19 with TRBJ1-1; 10 nucleotides match TRBD1. This CDR3 spans 13 amino acids. Germline-derived CDR1 and CDR2 are LNHDA and SQIVND (reference sequence). Losses at the gene ends were 10 bases for V and 3 bases for J; bases not matched to a gene: 5. This CDR3 reads CATTGTGDTEAFF. The CDR3, as DNA: TGTGCCACGACCGGGACAGGGGACACTGAAGCTTTCTTT.

The chain carries TRBV7-6 and TRBJ1-1, with D possibly TRBD1 on 5 matching bases. The CDR3 spans 14 residues. Germline V CDR1 and CDR2: SGHVS, FNYEAQ. Trimming shortened V by 5 bases and J by 1 base, and 11 bases separated the two germline ends. In DNA form, the CDR3 reads TGTGCCAGCAGCCAAGTGGGGGGGAACACTGAAGCTTTCTTT. This encodes CASSQVGGNTEAFF.

V usage is TRBV6-5 and J usage is TRBJ1-2; TRBD1 aligns across 10 bases. The germline V gene has CDR1 MNHEY and CDR2 SVGAGI. V trimming: 6 bases; J trimming: 6 bases; junction bases outside the gene matches: 4. This CDR3 has 13 residues. As DNA, the CDR3 is TGTGCCAGCAGGGTGACAGGGGGCGATGGCTACACCTTC. Translation: CASRVTGGDGYTF.

The rearrangement joins TRBV6-5 to TRBJ1-5, with D possibly being TRBD1 (5 bases). Germline-derived CDR1 and CDR2 are MNHEY and SVGAGI. V gave up 6 bases and J gave up 4 bases, with 13 bases separating them. This CDR3 comprises 14 residues. The CDR3 bases are TGTGCCAGCAGGAACCCAGGGATAAATCAGCCCCAGCATTTT. It is translated as CASRNPGINQPQHF.

The chain has TRBV5-1 and TRBJ1-5; D gene unclear. V lost 0 bases and J lost 1, with 5 bases in between. The CDR3 contains 14 residues. Germline CDR1 is SGHRS and CDR2 is YFSETQ. CDR3 in amino acids: CASSLDRSNQPQHF. CDR3 nucleotides: TGCGCCAGCAGCTTGGACAGAAGCAATCAGCCCCAGCATTTT.

This clone has only a few counts. The CDR3: CASSLSTSRAEQFF. CDR3 coding DNA: TGTGCCAGCAGCTTGTCGACTAGCCGTGCTGAGCAGTTCTTC. The chain uses TRBV5-5 and TRBJ2-1, with TRBD2 identical over 7 bases. Germline lookup yields CDR1 SGHKS and CDR2 YYEKEE (reference sequence). The CDR3 has 14 amino acids. Trimming removed 1 base from V and 9 bases from J; junction bases left unmatched: 7. The variable domain in full, completed from reference TRBV5-5 and TRBJ2-1, reads DAGVTQSPTHLIKTRGQQVTLRCSPISGHKSVSWYQQVLGQGPQFIFQYYEKEERGRGNFPDRFSARQFPNYSSELNVNALLLGDSALYLCASSLSTSRAEQFFGPGTRLTVL.